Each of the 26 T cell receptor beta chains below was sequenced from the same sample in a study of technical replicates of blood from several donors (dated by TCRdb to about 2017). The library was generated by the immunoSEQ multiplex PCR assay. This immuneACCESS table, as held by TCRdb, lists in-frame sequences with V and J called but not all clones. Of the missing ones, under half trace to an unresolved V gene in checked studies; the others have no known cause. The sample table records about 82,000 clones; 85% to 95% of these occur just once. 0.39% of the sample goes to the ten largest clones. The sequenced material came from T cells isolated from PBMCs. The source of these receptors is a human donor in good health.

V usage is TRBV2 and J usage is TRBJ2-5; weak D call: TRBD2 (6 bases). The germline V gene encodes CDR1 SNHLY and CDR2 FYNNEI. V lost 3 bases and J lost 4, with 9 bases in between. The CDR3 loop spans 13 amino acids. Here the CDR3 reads CASSEEGGETQYF. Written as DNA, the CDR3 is TGTGCCAGCAGTGAGGAGGGCGGAGAGACCCAGTACTTC.

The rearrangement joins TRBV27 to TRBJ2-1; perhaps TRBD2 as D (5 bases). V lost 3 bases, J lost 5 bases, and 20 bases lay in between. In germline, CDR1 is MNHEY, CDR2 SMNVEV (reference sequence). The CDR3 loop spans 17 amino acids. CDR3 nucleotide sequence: TGTGCCAGCAGTTTTTCGGCCGGGGAGAAAAACAACAATGAGCAGTTCTTC. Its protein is CASSFSAGEKNNNEQFF.

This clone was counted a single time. CDR3 protein: CASSLGRSNEQFF. The CDR3 DNA is TGTGCCAGCAGCTTGGGCAGATCCAATGAGCAGTTCTTC. The V gene is TRBV5-5, the J gene TRBJ2-1; no clear D. The germline V gene has CDR1 SGHKS and CDR2 YYEKEE (reference sequence). The CDR3 is 13 residues long. The V gene lost 0 bases and the J gene lost 6 bases, with 7 bases spanning the gap.

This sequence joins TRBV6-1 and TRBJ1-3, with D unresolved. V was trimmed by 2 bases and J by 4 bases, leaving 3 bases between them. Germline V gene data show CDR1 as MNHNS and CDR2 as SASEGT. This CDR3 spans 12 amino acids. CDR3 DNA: TGTGCCAGCAGTGAACTGGGAAACACCATATATTTT. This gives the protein CASSELGNTIYF.

This CDR3 is CASSLMSYEQFF. The CDR3 DNA reads as TGTGCCAGCAGCCTTATGAGTTATGAGCAGTTCTTC. The chain has TRBV5-6 and TRBJ2-1; D gene uncertain. The CDR3 runs to 12 residues. Deletions cut 4 bases from V and 8 bases from J, with 10 bases between. Germline CDR1 SGHDT, CDR2 YYEEEE.

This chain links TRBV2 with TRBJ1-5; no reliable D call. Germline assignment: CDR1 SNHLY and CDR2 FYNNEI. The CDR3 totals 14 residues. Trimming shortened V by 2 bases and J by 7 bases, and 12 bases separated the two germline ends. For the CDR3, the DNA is TGTGCCAGCAGTGAAAGGAGGGTGGAACAGCCCCAGCATTTT. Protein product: CASSERRVEQPQHF.

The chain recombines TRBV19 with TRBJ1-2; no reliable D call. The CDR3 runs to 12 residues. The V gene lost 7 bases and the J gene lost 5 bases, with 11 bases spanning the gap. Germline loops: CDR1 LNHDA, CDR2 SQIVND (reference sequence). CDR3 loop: CASNGRRYGYTF. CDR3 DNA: TGTGCCAGTAATGGTAGGAGGTATGGCTACACCTTC. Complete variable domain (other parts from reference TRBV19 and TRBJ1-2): DGGITQSPKYLFRKEGQNVTLSCEQNLNHDAMYWYRQDPGQGLRLIYYSQIVNDFQKGDIAEGYSVSREKKESFPLTVTSAQKNPTAFYLCASNGRRYGYTFGSGTRLTVV.

The CDR3 DNA follows: TGTGCCACCAGCAGAGTAACTAGTATCGACGAGCAGTACTTC. Translating it yields CATSRVTSIDEQYF. This chain links TRBV15 with TRBJ2-7; possibly TRBD2 for D (5 bases). This CDR3 comprises 14 residues. Germline CDR1 LNHNV, CDR2 YYDKDF (reference sequence). V lost 1 base to trimming and J lost 5 bases, with 12 bases between them.

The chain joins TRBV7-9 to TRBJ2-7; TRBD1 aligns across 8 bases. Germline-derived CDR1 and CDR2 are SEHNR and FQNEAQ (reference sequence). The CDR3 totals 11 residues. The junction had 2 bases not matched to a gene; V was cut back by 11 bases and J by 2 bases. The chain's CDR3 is CAGQGPYEQYF. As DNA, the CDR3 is TGTGCCGGACAGGGACCCTACGAGCAGTACTTC.

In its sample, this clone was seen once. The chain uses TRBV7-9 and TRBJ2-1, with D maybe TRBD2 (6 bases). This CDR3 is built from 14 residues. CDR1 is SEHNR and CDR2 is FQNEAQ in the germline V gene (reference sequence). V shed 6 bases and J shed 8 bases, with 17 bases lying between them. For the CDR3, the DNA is TGTGCCAGCAGGTGGTTAGCGGACAAGGATGAGCAGTTCTTC. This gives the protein CASRWLADKDEQFF.

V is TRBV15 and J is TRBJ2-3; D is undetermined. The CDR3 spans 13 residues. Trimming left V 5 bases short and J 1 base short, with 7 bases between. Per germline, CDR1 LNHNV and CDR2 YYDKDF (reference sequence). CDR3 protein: CATSFIRTDTQYF. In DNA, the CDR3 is TGTGCCACCAGCTTTATTCGCACAGATACGCAGTATTTT. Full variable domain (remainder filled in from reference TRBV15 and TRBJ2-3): DAMVIQNPRYQVTQFGKPVTLSCSQTLNHNVMYWYQQKSSQAPKLLFHYYDKDFNNEADTPDNFQSRRPNTSFCFLDIRSPGLGDTAMYLCATSFIRTDTQYFGPGTRLTVL.

The CDR3 sequence: CASSNGSKARGAGKTQYF. In DNA form, the CDR3 reads TGTGCCAGCAGCAATGGGTCAAAGGCGCGGGGGGCGGGAAAGACCCAGTACTTC. The V call is TRBV21-1, the J call TRBJ2-5; the DNA was not compared with TRBD2, the D call given in the table. TRBV21-1 is recorded as a pseudogene. This CDR3 has 18 amino acids.

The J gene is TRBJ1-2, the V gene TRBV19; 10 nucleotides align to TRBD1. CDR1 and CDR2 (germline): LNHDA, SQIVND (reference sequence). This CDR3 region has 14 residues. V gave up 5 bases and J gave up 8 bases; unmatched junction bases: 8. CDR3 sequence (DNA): TGTGCCAGTAGTCCACTAGGACAGGGGGGAGGCTACACCTTC. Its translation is CASSPLGQGGGYTF.

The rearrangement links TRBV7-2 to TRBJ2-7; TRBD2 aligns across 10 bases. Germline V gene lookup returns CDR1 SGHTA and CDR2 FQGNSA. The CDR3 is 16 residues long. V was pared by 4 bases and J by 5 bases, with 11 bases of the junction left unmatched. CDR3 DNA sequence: TGTGCCAGCAGCTCGAAGCGACTAGCGGGTACCCACGAGCAGTACTTC. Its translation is CASSSKRLAGTHEQYF.

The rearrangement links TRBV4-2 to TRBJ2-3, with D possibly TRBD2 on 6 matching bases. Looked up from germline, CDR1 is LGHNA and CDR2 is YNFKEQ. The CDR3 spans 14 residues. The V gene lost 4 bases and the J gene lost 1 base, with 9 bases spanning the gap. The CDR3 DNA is TGTGCCAGCAGCCCCGGCGGGGGCACAGATACGCAGTATTTT. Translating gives CASSPGGGTDTQYF.

The DNA of the CDR3 is TGTGCCAGCAGCCAAGACTCGGGGTTTAGCACAGATACGCAGTATTTT. Amino acids: CASSQDSGFSTDTQYF. The V gene is TRBV4-2, the J gene TRBJ2-3, with D possibly matching TRBD2 (5 bases). The CDR3 extends over 16 amino acids. The germline CDR1 and CDR2 sequences are LGHNA and YNFKEQ. With 0 bases removed from V and 0 bases from J, the gap between germline ends came to 10 bases.

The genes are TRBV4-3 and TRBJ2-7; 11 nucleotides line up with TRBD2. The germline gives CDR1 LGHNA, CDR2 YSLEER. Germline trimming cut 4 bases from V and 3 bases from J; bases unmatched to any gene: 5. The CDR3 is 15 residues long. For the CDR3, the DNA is TGCGCCAGCAGCCCCGGGACTAGCGGATACTACGAGCAGTACTTC. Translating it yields CASSPGTSGYYEQYF.

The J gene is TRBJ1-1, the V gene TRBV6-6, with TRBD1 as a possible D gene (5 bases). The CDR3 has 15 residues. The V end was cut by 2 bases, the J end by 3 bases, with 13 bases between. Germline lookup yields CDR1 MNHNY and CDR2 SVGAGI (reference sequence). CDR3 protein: CASSYEVSGYTEAFF. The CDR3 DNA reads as TGTGCCAGCAGTTACGAGGTTTCAGGGTACACTGAAGCTTTCTTT.

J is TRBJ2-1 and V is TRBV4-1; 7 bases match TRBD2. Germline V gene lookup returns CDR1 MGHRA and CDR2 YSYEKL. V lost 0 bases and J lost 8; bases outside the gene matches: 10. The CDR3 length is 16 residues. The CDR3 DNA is TGCGCCAGCAGCCAAGATGGCGGACTAGGTAGCGATGAGCAGTTCTTC. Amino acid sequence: CASSQDGGLGSDEQFF.

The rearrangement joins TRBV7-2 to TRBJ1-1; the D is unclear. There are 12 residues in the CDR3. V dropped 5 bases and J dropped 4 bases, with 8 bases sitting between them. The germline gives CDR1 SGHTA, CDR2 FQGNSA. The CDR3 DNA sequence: TGTGCCAGCAGCACGGGTGGCACTGAAGCTTTCTTT. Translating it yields CASSTGGTEAFF.

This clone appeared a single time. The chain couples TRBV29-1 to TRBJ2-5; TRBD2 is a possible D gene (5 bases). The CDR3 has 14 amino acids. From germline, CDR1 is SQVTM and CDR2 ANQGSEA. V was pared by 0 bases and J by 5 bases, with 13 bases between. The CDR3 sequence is CSVEDPYSAETQYF. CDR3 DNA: TGCAGCGTTGAAGATCCCTATAGCGCGGAGACCCAGTACTTC.

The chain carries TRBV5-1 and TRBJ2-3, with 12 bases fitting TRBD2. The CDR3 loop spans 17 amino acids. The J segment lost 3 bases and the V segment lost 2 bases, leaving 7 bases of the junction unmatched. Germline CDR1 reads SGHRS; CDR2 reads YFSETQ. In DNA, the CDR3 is TGCGCCAGCAGCTTTAAACTAGCGGGAGGTCGGACAGATACGCAGTATTTT. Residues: CASSFKLAGGRTDTQYF.

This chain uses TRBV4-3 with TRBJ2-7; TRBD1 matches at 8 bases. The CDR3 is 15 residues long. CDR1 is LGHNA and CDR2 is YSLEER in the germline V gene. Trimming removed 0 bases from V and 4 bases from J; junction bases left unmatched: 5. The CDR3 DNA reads TGCGCCAGCAGCCAAGATTGGACAGGGATGTACGAGCAGTACTTC. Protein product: CASSQDWTGMYEQYF.

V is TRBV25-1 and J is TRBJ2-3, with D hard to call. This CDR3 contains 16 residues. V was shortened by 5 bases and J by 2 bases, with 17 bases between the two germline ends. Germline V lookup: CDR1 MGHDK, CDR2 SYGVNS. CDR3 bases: TGTGCCAGCAGTCCTGACTTGCGTCCCGTCACAGATACGCAGTATTTT. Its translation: CASSPDLRPVTDTQYF. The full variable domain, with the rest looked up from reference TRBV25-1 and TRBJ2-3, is EADIYQTPRYLVIGTGKKITLECSQTMGHDKMYWYQQDPGMELHLIHYSYGVNSTEKGDLSSESTVSRIRTEHFPLTLESARPSHTSQYLCASSPDLRPVTDTQYFGPGTRLTVL.

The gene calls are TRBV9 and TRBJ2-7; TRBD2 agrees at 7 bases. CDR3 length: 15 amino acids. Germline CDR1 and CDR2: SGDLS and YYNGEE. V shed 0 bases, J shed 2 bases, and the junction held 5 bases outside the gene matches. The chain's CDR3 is CASSVGGGGTYEQYF. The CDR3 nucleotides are TGTGCCAGCAGCGTAGGAGGCGGGGGAACCTACGAGCAGTACTTC.

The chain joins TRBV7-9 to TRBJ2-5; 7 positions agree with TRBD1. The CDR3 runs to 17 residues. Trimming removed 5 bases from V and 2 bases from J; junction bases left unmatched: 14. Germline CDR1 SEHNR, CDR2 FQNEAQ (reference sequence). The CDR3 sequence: CASSHGQARKSQETQYF. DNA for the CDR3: TGTGCCAGCAGCCACGGACAGGCTCGAAAATCTCAAGAGACCCAGTACTTC.